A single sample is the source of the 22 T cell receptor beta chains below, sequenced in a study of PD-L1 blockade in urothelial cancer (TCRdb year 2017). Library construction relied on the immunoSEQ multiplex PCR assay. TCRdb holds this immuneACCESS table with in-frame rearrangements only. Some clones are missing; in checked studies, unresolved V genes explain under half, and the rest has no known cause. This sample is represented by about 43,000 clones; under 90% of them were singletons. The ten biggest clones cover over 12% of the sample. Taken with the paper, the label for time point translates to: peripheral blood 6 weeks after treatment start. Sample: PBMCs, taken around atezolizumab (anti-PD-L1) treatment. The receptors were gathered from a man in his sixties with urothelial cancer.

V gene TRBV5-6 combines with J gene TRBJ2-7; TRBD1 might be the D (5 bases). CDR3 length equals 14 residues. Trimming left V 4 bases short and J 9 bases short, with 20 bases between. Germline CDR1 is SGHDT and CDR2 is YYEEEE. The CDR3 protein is CASSQGQGTRRQYF. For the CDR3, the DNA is TGTGCCAGCAGCCAAGGGCAGGGCACCCGACGGCAGTACTTC.

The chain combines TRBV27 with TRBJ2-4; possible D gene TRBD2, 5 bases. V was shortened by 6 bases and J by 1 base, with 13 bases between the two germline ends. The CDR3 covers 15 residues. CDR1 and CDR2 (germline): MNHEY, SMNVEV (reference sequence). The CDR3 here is CASRRDASAKNIQYF. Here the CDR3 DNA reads TGTGCCAGCAGGAGGGATGCGAGCGCCAAAAACATTCAGTACTTC.

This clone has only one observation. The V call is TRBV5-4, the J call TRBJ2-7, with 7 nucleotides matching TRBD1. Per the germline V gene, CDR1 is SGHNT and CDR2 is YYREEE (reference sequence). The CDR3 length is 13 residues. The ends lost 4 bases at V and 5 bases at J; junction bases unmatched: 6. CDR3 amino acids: CASSPDRADEQYF. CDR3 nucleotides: TGTGCCAGCAGCCCCGACAGGGCTGACGAGCAGTACTTC. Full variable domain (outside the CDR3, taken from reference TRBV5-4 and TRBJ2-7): ETGVTQSPTHLIKTRGQQVTLRCSSQSGHNTVSWYQQALGQGPQFIFQYYREEENGRGNFPPRFSGLQFPNYSSELNVNALELDDSALYLCASSPDRADEQYFGPGTRLTVT.

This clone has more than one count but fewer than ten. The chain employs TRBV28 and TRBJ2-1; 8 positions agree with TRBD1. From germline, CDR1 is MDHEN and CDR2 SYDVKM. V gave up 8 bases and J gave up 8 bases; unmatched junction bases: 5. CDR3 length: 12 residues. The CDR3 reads CASCQGAYEQFF. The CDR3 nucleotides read TGTGCCAGCTGCCAGGGGGCCTATGAGCAGTTCTTC.

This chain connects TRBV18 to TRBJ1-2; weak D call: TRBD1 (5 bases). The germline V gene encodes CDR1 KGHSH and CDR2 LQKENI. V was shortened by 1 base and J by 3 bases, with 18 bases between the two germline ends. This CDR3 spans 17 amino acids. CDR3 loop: CASSPRTSLTGDYGYTF. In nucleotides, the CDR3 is TGTGCCAGCTCACCACGCACGAGCCTTACAGGAGACTATGGCTACACCTTC.

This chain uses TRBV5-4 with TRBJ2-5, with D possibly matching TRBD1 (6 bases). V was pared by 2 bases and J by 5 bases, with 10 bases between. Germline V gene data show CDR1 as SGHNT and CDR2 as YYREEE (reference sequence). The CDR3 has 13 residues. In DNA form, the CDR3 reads TGTGCCAGCAGCTTACAGGGTGAGGAGACCCAGTACTTC. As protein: CASSLQGEETQYF.

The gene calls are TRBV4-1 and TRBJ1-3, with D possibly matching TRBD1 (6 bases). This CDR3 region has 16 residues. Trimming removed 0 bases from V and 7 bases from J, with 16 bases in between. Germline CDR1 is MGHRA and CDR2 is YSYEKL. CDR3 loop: CASSQDGRRGANTIYF. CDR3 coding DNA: TGCGCCAGCAGCCAAGATGGGCGCAGGGGCGCGAACACCATATATTTT.

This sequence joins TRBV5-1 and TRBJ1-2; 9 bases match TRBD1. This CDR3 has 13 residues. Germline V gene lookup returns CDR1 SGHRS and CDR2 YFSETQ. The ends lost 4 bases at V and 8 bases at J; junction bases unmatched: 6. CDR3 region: CASSVTGGWGYTF. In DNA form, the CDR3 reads TGCGCCAGCAGCGTTACAGGGGGCTGGGGCTACACCTTC.

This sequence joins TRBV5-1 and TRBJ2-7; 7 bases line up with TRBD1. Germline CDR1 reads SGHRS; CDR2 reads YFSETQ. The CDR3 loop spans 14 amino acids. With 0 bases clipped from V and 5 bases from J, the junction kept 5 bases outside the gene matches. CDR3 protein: CASSLASTGNEQYF. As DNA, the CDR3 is TGCGCCAGCAGCTTGGCCTCGACAGGGAACGAGCAGTACTTC. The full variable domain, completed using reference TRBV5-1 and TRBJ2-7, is KAGVTQTPRYLIKTRGQQVTLSCSPISGHRSVSWYQQTPGQGLQFLFEYFSETQRNKGNFPGRFSGRQFSNSRSEMNVSTLELGDSALYLCASSLASTGNEQYFGPGTRLTVT.

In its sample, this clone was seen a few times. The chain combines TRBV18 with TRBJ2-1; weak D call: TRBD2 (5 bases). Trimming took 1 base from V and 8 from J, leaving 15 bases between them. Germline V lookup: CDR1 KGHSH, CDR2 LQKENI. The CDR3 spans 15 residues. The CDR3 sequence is CASSPQLGLADEQFF. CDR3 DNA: TGTGCCAGCTCACCACAACTAGGTTTGGCGGATGAGCAGTTCTTC. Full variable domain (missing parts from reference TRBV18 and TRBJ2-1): NAGVMQNPRHLVRRRGQEARLRCSPMKGHSHVYWYRQLPEEGLKFMVYLQKENIIDESGMPKERFSAEFPKEGPSILRIQQVVRGDSAAYFCASSPQLGLADEQFFGPGTRLTVL.

The CDR3 reads CASSVEMDSGAGKYF. The CDR3 DNA reads as TGTGCCAGCAGCGTAGAGATGGACAGCGGGGCGGGGAAGTATTTT. The V and J genes are TRBV9 and TRBJ2-3; TRBD2 might be the D (7 bases). Per germline, CDR1 SGDLS and CDR2 YYNGEE. The CDR3 sequence is 15 residues long. V lost 0 bases and J 13 bases, leaving 21 bases between the germline ends.

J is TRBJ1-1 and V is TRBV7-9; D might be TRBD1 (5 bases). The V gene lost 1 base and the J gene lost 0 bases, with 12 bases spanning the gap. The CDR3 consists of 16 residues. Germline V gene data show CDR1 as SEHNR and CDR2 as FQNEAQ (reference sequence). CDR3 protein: CASSLGTSYMNTEAFF. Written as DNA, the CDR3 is TGTGCCAGCAGCTTAGGGACATCATACATGAACACTGAAGCTTTCTTT. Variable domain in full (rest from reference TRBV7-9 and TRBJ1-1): DTGVSQNPRHKITKRGQNVTFRCDPISEHNRLYWYRQTLGQGPEFLTYFQNEAQLEKSRLLSDRFSAERPKGSFSTLEIQRTEQGDSAMYLCASSLGTSYMNTEAFFGQGTRLTVV.

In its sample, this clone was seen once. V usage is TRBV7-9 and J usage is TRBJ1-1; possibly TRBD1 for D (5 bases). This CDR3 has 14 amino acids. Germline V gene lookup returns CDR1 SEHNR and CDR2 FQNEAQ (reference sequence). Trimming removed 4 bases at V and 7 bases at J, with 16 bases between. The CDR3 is CASSSGRGGGEAFF. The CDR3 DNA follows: TGTGCCAGCAGCTCGGGGAGGGGTGGCGGTGAAGCTTTCTTT.

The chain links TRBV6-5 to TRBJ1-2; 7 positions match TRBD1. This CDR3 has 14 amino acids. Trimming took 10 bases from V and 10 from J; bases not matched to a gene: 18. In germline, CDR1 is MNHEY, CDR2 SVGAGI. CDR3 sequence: CATQRDSSSQIYTF. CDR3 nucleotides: TGTGCCACCCAACGGGACAGCTCGTCCCAAATCTACACCTTC.

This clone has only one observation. The CDR3 coding sequence is TGTGCCAGCAGTCGACGGACAAGGAACACTGAAGCTTTCTTT. Translated: CASSRRTRNTEAFF. The chain recombines TRBV2 with TRBJ1-1, with D perhaps matching TRBD1 (5 bases). Trimming shortened V by 5 bases and J by 1 base, and 11 bases separated the two germline ends. Germline CDR1 is SNHLY and CDR2 is FYNNEI. The CDR3 length is 14 residues.

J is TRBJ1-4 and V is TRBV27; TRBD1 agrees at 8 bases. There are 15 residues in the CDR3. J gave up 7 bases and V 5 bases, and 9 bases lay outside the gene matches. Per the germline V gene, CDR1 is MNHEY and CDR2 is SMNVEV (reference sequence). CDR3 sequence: CASSRGDRQGEKLFF. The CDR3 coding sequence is TGTGCCAGCAGTCGAGGGGACAGGCAGGGTGAAAAACTGTTTTTT. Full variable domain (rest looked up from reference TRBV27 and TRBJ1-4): EAQVTQNPRYLITVTGKKLTVTCSQNMNHEYMSWYRQDPGLGLRQIYYSMNVEVTDKGDVPEGYKVSRKEKRNFPLILESPSPNQTSLYFCASSRGDRQGEKLFFGSGTQLSVL.

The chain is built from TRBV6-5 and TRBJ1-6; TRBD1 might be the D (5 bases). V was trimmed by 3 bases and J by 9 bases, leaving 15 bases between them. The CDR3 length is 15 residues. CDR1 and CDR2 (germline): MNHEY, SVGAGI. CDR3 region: CASSYGAGSSSPLHF. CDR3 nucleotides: TGTGCCAGCAGTTATGGGGCAGGGTCTAGTTCACCCCTCCACTTT.

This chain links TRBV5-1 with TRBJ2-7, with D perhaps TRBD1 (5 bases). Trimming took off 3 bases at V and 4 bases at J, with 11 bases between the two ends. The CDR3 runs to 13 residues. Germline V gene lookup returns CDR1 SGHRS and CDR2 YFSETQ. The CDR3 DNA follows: TGCGCCAGCAGCTCCGACGACAGATACGAGCAGTACTTC. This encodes CASSSDDRYEQYF.

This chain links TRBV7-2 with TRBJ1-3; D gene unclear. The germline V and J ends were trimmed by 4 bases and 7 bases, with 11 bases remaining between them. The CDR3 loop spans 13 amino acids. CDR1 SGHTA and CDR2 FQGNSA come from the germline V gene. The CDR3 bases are TGTGCCAGCAGCTGGGCGATCTCGAACACCATATATTTT. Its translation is CASSWAISNTIYF.

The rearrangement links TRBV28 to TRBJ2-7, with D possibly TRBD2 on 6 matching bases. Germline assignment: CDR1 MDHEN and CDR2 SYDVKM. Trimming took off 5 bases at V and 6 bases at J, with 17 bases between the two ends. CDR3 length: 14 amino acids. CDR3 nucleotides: TGTGCCAGCAGTCCGCCCAGGACTACGGGCGAGCAGTACTTC. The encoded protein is CASSPPRTTGEQYF.

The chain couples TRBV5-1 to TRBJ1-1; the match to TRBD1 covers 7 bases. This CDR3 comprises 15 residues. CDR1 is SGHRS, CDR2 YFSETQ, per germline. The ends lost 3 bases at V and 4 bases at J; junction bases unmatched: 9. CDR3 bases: TGCGCCAGCAGCTCGTCACTACAGGGGCCCACTGAAGCTTTCTTT. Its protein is CASSSSLQGPTEAFF.

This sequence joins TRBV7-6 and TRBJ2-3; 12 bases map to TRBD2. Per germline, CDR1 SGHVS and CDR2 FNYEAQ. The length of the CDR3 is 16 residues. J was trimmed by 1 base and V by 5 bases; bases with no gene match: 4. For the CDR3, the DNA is TGTGCCAGCAGCCGGACTAGCGGGGTTGGCACAGATACGCAGTATTTT. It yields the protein CASSRTSGVGTDTQYF.